This entry lists 25 T cell receptor beta chains sequenced from one sample in a study of T cells in narcolepsy. Only in-frame clones appear in the TCRdb table, and some are missing; sequencing was by immunoSEQ multiplex PCR. The sample lists tens of thousands of clones; 70% to 80% were seen once. Sequenced material: memory (CD45RA-) CD4+ T cells from blood. The receptors stem from a human donor in good health.

This clone was counted between two and nine times. The DNA of the CDR3 is TGTGCCAGCAGTTACCAGTCTGGGGCCAACGTCCTGACTTTC. It is translated as CASSYQSGANVLTF. The J gene is TRBJ2-6, the V gene TRBV6-5; no reliable D call. In germline, CDR1 is MNHEY, CDR2 SVGAGI. Trimming pared 2 bases from V and 1 base from J, leaving 3 bases between. The CDR3 length is 14 residues.

The CDR3 reads CASSQDLARDTQYF. The DNA of the CDR3 is TGCGCCAGCAGCCAAGATCTTGCCCGAGATACGCAGTATTTT. The chain has TRBV4-1 and TRBJ2-3, with D unresolved. The CDR3 spans 14 residues. Per germline, CDR1 MGHRA and CDR2 YSYEKL. The V end lost 0 bases, the J end lost 5 bases, and 9 bases lay between the germline ends.

DNA for the CDR3: TGTGCCAGCTCACCAACGACAGGGGGCTCTCACGAGCAGTACTTC. This gives the protein CASSPTTGGSHEQYF. This rearrangement joins TRBV18 to TRBJ2-7, with 10 bases that match TRBD1. The germline CDR1 and CDR2 sequences are KGHSH and LQKENI. The CDR3 loop spans 15 amino acids. With V trimmed by 2 bases and J by 5 bases, 6 bases remained unmatched. Using reference TRBV18 and TRBJ2-7 for the parts outside the CDR3, the full variable domain is NAGVMQNPRHLVRRRGQEARLRCSPMKGHSHVYWYRQLPEEGLKFMVYLQKENIIDESGMPKERFSAEFPKEGPSILRIQQVVRGDSAAYFCASSPTTGGSHEQYFGPGTRLTVT.

CDR3 region: CASSFQVGERSYNEQFF. CDR3 nucleotide sequence: TGTGCCAGCAGCTTCCAAGTGGGGGAGCGGTCCTACAATGAGCAGTTCTTC. The chain has TRBV14 and TRBJ2-1; tentatively, D is TRBD1 or TRBD2 (5 bases each). The germline gives CDR1 SGHDN, CDR2 FVKESK. V was trimmed by 5 bases and J by 1 base, leaving 18 bases between them. The CDR3 extends over 17 amino acids.

The chain links TRBV19 to TRBJ2-5; 8 nucleotides line up with TRBD1. The ends lost 4 bases at V and 1 base at J; junction bases unmatched: 5. This CDR3 contains 15 residues. Germline V CDR1 and CDR2: LNHDA, SQIVND (reference sequence). The CDR3: CASSTGQGGQETQYF. CDR3 coding DNA: TGTGCCAGTAGTACCGGACAGGGAGGCCAAGAGACCCAGTACTTC.

The sample holds a few counts of this clone. The chain uses TRBV2 and TRBJ2-3, with 7 bases aligning to TRBD1. The CDR3 is 16 amino acids. V shed 3 bases, J shed 4 bases, and the junction held 10 bases outside the gene matches. In germline, CDR1 is SNHLY, CDR2 FYNNEI. CDR3 loop: CASSEGENRGADTQYF. The CDR3 coding sequence is TGTGCCAGCAGTGAGGGGGAGAACAGGGGCGCAGATACGCAGTATTTT.

V gene TRBV12-2 combines with J gene TRBJ2-7; TRBD2, as called in the table, went unchecked against the DNA. TRBV12-2 is given as a pseudogene. The CDR3 spans 13 residues. CDR3 coding DNA: TGTGCAAGTCGCCGGGAATTAAACTACGAGCAGTACTTC. It specifies CASRRELNYEQYF.

This clone was detected a few times. V is TRBV6-1 and J is TRBJ2-1; perhaps TRBD2 as D (5 bases). The germline CDR1 and CDR2 sequences are MNHNS and SASEGT. The CDR3 sequence is 14 residues long. The V gene lost 6 bases and the J gene lost 9 bases, with 18 bases spanning the gap. CDR3 DNA: TGTGCCAGCAGCCCCCACACGGGGAAGGGTGAGCAGTTCTTC. This encodes CASSPHTGKGEQFF.

The chain has TRBV19 and TRBJ1-5; D ambiguous. The V gene's germline CDR1 is LNHDA and CDR2 SQIVND (reference sequence). The CDR3 extends over 16 amino acids. Trimming took 5 bases from V and 4 from J, leaving 18 bases between them. CDR3 nucleotide sequence: TGTGCCAGTAGTTCCGGGAGACTGTCTTTTAATCAGCCCCAGCATTTT. Its protein is CASSSGRLSFNQPQHF.

The chain combines TRBV18 with TRBJ2-5; the D gene is possibly TRBD2 (5 bases). V dropped 5 bases and J dropped 5 bases, with 12 bases sitting between them. In germline, CDR1 is KGHSH, CDR2 LQKENI. CDR3 length equals 13 residues. CDR3 sequence reads: CASSSSGYETQYF. CDR3 in DNA: TGTGCCAGCTCATCGTCGGGGTACGAGACCCAGTACTTC.

The chain uses TRBV2 and TRBJ2-3, with TRBD2 identical over 13 bases. V trimming: 5 bases; J trimming: 7 bases; junction bases outside the gene matches: 3. The CDR3 length is 14 residues. CDR1 and CDR2 from the germline V gene are SNHLY and FYNNEI. This CDR3 is CASSLTSGGYTQYF. The CDR3 nucleotides are TGTGCCAGCAGTTTGACTAGCGGGGGGTATACGCAGTATTTT.

This clone is termed medium-sized. CDR3: CASRSTGERAEQYF. The CDR3 DNA is TGTGCCAGCAGAAGTACAGGGGAACGGGCCGAGCAGTACTTC. The chain combines TRBV25-1 with TRBJ2-7, with 7 bases aligning to TRBD1. J lost 6 bases, V lost 6 bases, and 11 bases had no gene match. Germline CDR1 is MGHDK and CDR2 is SYGVNS. This CDR3 has 14 residues.

The genes are TRBV5-4 and TRBJ1-1; D call uncertain. The length of the CDR3 is 12 residues. CDR1 and CDR2 (germline): SGHNT, YYREEE (reference sequence). Trimming took off 6 bases at V and 6 bases at J, with 12 bases between the two ends. The CDR3 loop is CASNSLGSEAFF. The CDR3 region has the DNA TGTGCCAGCAATTCTTTAGGCTCTGAAGCTTTCTTT.

The chain is built from TRBV5-3 and TRBJ2-7, with 7 positions matching TRBD1. TRBV5-3 is marked as an open reading frame, function uncertain. The CDR3 sequence is 15 residues long. V lost 4 bases to trimming and J lost 1 base; unmatched junction nucleotides: 8. CDR3 nucleotides: TGTGCCAGAAGCCAAGACAGGGCGGCTTCCTACGAGCAGTACTTC. Amino acids: CARSQDRAASYEQYF.

This clone came up once. The chain uses TRBV9 and TRBJ2-1; D is perhaps TRBD1 (5 bases). This CDR3 is built from 14 residues. The germline CDR1 and CDR2 sequences are SGDLS and YYNGEE. V was trimmed by 2 bases and J by 2 bases, leaving 8 bases between them. The CDR3 here is CASSVATAYNEQFF. The CDR3 DNA is TGTGCCAGCAGCGTCGCGACAGCCTACAATGAGCAGTTCTTC.

The chain couples TRBV19 to TRBJ1-2; D remains ambiguous. The CDR3 loop spans 13 amino acids. The V end was cut by 0 bases, the J end by 4 bases, with 6 bases between. Germline V gene lookup returns CDR1 LNHDA and CDR2 SQIVND (reference sequence). The DNA for the CDR3 is TGTGCCAGTAGTATAGACAGCCTCTATGGCTACACCTTC. Translating gives CASSIDSLYGYTF.

The gene calls are TRBV6-4 and TRBJ2-5, with 7 bases that match TRBD1. CDR1 and CDR2 (germline): MRHNA, SNTAGT. Trimming at V came to 3 bases and at J to 5 bases, leaving 6 bases not matched to a gene. The CDR3 sequence is 14 residues long. The DNA for the CDR3 is TGTGCCAGCAGTGAACGGCAGGGGGTGGAGACCCAGTACTTC. Its translation: CASSERQGVETQYF.

This clone has a handful of counts. This chain connects TRBV9 to TRBJ2-1; TRBD2 matches 7 bases. V lost 6 bases, J lost 5 bases, and 8 bases stayed unmatched. There are 14 residues in the CDR3. Germline V gene sequence: CDR1 SGDLS, CDR2 YYNGEE. The CDR3 DNA reads TGTGCCAGCACTAGACTAGCCTCGAACAATGAGCAGTTCTTC. It is translated as CASTRLASNNEQFF.

The chain recombines TRBV5-6 with TRBJ2-7, with TRBD2 matching 7 bases. The CDR3 length is 14 residues. Per the germline V gene, CDR1 is SGHDT and CDR2 is YYEEEE. V lost 0 bases, J lost 5 bases, and 5 bases stayed unmatched. The CDR3 region is CASSLVSGRDEQYF. CDR3 nucleotide sequence: TGTGCCAGCAGCTTGGTGTCAGGGAGGGACGAGCAGTACTTC. The full variable domain, with the rest looked up from reference TRBV5-6 and TRBJ2-7, is DAGVTQSPTHLIKTRGQQVTLRCSPKSGHDTVSWYQQALGQGPQFIFQYYEEEERQRGNFPDRFSGHQFPNYSSELNVNALLLGDSALYLCASSLVSGRDEQYFGPGTRLTVT.

The chain links TRBV2 to TRBJ2-7; 7 bases map to TRBD1. CDR3 size: 13 residues. Germline values: CDR1 SNHLY, CDR2 FYNNEI. The V gene end was trimmed by 2 bases and the J gene end by 2 bases; junction bases not matched to a gene: 0. The CDR3 region is CASSEQGAYEQYF. CDR3 nucleotides: TGTGCCAGCAGTGAACAGGGGGCCTACGAGCAGTACTTC.

The chain combines TRBV7-9 with TRBJ2-7; D may be TRBD1 (6 bases). The CDR3 sequence is 16 residues long. Germline V gene sequence: CDR1 SEHNR, CDR2 FQNEAQ (reference sequence). The ends were cut back, 0 bases at V and 3 bases at J, with 15 bases in the middle. CDR3 DNA: TGTGCCAGCAGCTTAGCGTTGGGCAGGGGAATCTACGAGCAGTACTTC. Translating it yields CASSLALGRGIYEQYF.

The genes are TRBV20-1 and TRBJ2-1; D uncertain. The length of the CDR3 is 11 residues. V was shortened by 7 bases and J by 9 bases, with 13 bases between the two germline ends. Germline assignment: CDR1 DFQATT and CDR2 SNEGSKA (reference sequence). The CDR3 DNA follows: TGCAGTGTTCCCCTAGTTGGTGAGCAGTTCTTC. As protein: CSVPLVGEQFF.

This clone was detected a few times. J is TRBJ1-6 and V is TRBV11-2; no clear D gene. Germline CDR1 reads SGHAT; CDR2 reads FQNNGV. The CDR3 sequence is 16 residues long. V lost 5 bases and J lost 0, with 11 bases in between. CDR3 amino acids: CASSRRQLSYNSPLHF. Written as DNA, the CDR3 is TGTGCCAGCAGCCGAAGGCAGCTCTCCTATAATTCACCCCTCCACTTT. The full variable domain, rest sourced from reference TRBV11-2 and TRBJ1-6, is EAGVAQSPRYKIIEKRQSVAFWCNPISGHATLYWYQQILGQGPKLLIQFQNNGVVDDSQLPKDRFSAERLKGVDSTLKIQPAKLEDSAVYLCASSRRQLSYNSPLHFGNGTRLTVT.

This chain uses TRBV4-3 with TRBJ1-6, with D uncertain. This CDR3 is 15 amino acids long. Germline-derived CDR1 and CDR2 are LGHNA and YSLEER. With 1 base removed from V and 7 bases from J, the gap between germline ends came to 11 bases. In DNA form, the CDR3 reads TGCGCCAGCAGCCAAGCGCTCATCCGAAATTCACCCCTCCACTTT. Protein: CASSQALIRNSPLHF.

The chain joins TRBV6-5 to TRBJ1-2, with a weak D call TRBD1 (5 bases). The CDR3 loop spans 13 amino acids. From germline, CDR1 is MNHEY and CDR2 SVGAGI. Trimming stripped 6 bases from V and 3 bases from J, with 11 bases between. CDR3 sequence reads: CASSGTGDYGYTF. Here the CDR3 DNA reads TGTGCCAGCAGCGGGACTGGGGACTATGGCTACACCTTC.